Listed here are 5 T cell receptor beta chains from one sample, sequenced in a study of identical twins. One entry per CDR3 protein results from TCRdb running MiXCR on the 5' RACE reads. The repertoire holds 550,000 to 800,000 distinct CDR3 sequences, 7% to 7.5% seen once, with roughly 1.6% in the top ten. These data also featured in a second study, about yellow fever vaccine responses in identical twins.

The sequencing sample was made of PBMCs. The receptors here all came from a woman aged 18-35 years in good health.

CDR3 in DNA: TGTGCCAGCAGTTACTCGTTGGTAGCGGGAGGGTACGAGCAGTACTTC. Translation gives CASSYSLVAGGYEQYF. This chain joins TRBV6-5 and TRBJ2-7, with 11 bases fitting TRBD2. Germline CDR1 reads MNHEY; CDR2 reads SVGAGI. This CDR3 has 16 amino acids. Germline trimming cut 0 bases from V and 4 bases from J; bases unmatched to any gene: 5.

This clonotype was picked up a small number of times. The chain employs TRBV20-1 and TRBJ2-7, with D tentatively TRBD2 (5 bases). Germline V gives CDR1 DFQATT, CDR2 SNEGSKA (reference sequence). Trimming removed 2 bases from V and 1 base from J, with 12 bases in between. The length of the CDR3 is 14 residues. Here the CDR3 DNA reads TGCAGTGCTAGACCATCTACTAGTTCCTACGAGCAGTACTTC. Amino acids: CSARPSTSSYEQYF.

The J gene is TRBJ2-4, the V gene TRBV27, with a tentative D call TRBD2 (5 bases). V shed 5 bases and J shed 0 bases, with 11 bases lying between them. The CDR3 spans 15 residues. Germline V gives CDR1 MNHEY, CDR2 SMNVEV (reference sequence). The CDR3 loop reads CASSQSGLAKNIQYF. DNA for the CDR3: TGTGCCAGCAGTCAAAGCGGACTAGCCAAAAACATTCAGTACTTC.

The chain couples TRBV10-3 to TRBJ2-7; D is uncertain. This CDR3 contains 13 residues. Germline-derived CDR1 and CDR2 are ENHRY and SYGVKD. V lost 4 bases to trimming and J lost 2 bases, with 9 bases between them. The chain's CDR3 is CAISVSDPYEQYF. The CDR3 DNA reads TGTGCCATCAGTGTCTCGGACCCCTACGAGCAGTACTTC.

This clonotype was detected only a few times. V gene TRBV7-3 combines with J gene TRBJ2-1; no firm D call. The CDR3 loop spans 13 amino acids. CDR1 and CDR2 (germline): SGHTA, FQGTGA. Trimming shortened V by 3 bases and J by 9 bases, and 12 bases separated the two germline ends. The CDR3 nucleotides read TGTGCCAGCAGCTTCCATGGAAATGGTGAGCAGTTCTTC. Translation gives CASSFHGNGEQFF.